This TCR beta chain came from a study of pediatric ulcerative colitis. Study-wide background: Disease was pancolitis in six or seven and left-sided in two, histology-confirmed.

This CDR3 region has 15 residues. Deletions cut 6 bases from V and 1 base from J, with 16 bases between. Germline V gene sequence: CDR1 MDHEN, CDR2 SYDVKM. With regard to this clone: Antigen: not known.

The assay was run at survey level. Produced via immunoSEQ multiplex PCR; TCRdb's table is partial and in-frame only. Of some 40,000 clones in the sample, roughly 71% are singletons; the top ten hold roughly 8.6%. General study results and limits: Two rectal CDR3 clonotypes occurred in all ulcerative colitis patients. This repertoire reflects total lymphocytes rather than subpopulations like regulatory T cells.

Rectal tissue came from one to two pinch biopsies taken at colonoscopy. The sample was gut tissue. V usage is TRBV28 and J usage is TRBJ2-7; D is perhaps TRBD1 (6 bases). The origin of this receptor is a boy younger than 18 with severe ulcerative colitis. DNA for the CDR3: TGTGCCAGCAGCCGCAGGGGTTCCGGATCCTACGAGCAGTACTTC. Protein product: CASSRRGSGSYEQYF.